This record looks at one T cell receptor (beta chain) sequence and its context. Antigen: not known. The data stem from a study of vaccination and CD4 T cells after COVID-19. Treatment meaning: approximately 9-day PBMC culture with coronavirus spike peptide pools or control peptides (ViraFEST assay). An Oncomine TCR Beta short-read assay was used to sequence the DNA from cultured CD4+ T cells. TCRdb called the PCR reads again in MiXCR, with one record for every CDR3 protein. The repertoire has roughly 20,000 distinct CDR3 sequences, approximately 56% of them found once; the top ten carry approximately 9%. Trimming pared 2 bases from V and 2 bases from J, leaving 6 bases between. From germline, CDR1 is SGHTA and CDR2 FQGTGA. This CDR3 comprises 14 residues.

The rearrangement joins TRBV7-3 to TRBJ2-2; no definite D call. This TCR was recovered from a human donor who had recovered from COVID-19. The sample consisted of CD4+ T cells from blood, cultured in vitro, taken after SARS-CoV-2 vaccination. CDR3 in amino acids: CASSLGLNTGELFF. The CDR3 region has the DNA TGTGCCAGCAGCTTAGGGCTAAACACCGGGGAGCTGTTTTTT.